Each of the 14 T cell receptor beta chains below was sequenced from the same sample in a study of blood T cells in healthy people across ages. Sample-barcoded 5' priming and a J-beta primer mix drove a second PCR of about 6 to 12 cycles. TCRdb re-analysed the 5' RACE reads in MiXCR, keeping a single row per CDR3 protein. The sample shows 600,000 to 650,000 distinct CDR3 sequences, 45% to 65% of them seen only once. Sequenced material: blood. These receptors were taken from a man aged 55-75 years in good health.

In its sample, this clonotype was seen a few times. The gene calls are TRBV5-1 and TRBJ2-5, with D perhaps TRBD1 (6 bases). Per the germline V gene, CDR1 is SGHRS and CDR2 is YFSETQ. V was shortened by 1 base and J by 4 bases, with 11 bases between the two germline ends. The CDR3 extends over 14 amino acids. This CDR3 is CASSLPGDGETQYF. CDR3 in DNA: TGCGCCAGCAGCTTGCCAGGGGATGGAGAGACCCAGTACTTC. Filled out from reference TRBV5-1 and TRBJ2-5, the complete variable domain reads KAGVTQTPRYLIKTRGQQVTLSCSPISGHRSVSWYQQTPGQGLQFLFEYFSETQRNKGNFPGRFSGRQFSNSRSEMNVSTLELGDSALYLCASSLPGDGETQYFGPGTRLLVL.

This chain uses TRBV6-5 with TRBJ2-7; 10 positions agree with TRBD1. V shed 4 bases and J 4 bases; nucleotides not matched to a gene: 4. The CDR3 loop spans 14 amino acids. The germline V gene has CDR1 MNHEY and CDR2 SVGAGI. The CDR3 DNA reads TGTGCCAGCAGTTCGGGACAGGGGAAGTACGAGCAGTACTTC. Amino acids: CASSSGQGKYEQYF.

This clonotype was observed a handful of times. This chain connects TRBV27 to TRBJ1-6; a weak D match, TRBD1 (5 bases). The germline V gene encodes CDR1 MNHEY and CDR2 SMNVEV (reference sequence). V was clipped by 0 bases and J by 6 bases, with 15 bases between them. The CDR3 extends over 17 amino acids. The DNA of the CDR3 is TGTGCCAGCAGTTTATCGGGCGGGGGGGAAGGTAATTCACCCCTCCACTTT. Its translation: CASSLSGGGEGNSPLHF.

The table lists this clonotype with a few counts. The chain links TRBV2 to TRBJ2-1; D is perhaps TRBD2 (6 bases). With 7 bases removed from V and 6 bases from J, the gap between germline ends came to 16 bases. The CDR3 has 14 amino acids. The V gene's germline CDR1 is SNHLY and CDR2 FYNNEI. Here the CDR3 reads CASKSAGIGNEQFF. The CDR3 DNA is TGTGCCAGCAAGTCTGCGGGGATAGGCAATGAGCAGTTCTTC.

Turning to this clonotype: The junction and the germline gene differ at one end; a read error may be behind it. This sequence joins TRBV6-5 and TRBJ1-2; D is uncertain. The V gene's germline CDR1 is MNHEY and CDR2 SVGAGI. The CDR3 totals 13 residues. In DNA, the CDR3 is TGCGCCAGCAGTACGACCCTTATCTATGGCTACACCTTC. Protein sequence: CASSTTLIYGYTF.

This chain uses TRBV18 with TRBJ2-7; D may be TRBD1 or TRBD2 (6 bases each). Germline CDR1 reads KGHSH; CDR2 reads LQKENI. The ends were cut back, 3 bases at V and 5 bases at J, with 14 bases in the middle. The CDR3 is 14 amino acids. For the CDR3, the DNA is TGTGCCAGCTCACCCAGGGGTCCGGGGGACGAGCAGTACTTC. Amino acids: CASSPRGPGDEQYF.

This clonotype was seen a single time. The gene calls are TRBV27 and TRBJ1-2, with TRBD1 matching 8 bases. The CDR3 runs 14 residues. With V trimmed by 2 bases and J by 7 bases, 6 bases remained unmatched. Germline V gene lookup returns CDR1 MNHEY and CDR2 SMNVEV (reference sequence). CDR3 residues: CASSLRQGPGGYTF. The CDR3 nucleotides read TGTGCCAGCAGTTTACGACAGGGGCCTGGTGGCTACACCTTC.

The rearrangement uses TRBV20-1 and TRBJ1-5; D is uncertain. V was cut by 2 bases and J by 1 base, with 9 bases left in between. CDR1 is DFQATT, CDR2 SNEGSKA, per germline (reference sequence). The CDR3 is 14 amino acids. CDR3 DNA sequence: TGCAGTGCTAGAATTTCGGGAAGCAATCAGCCCCAGCATTTT. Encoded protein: CSARISGSNQPQHF.

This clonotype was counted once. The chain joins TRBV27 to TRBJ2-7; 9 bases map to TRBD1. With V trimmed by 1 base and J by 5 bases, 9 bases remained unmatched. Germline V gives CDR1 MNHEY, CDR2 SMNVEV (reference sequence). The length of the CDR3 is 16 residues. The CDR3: CASSLWGTGLYDEQYF. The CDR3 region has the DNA TGTGCCAGCAGTTTATGGGGGACAGGGTTATACGACGAGCAGTACTTC.

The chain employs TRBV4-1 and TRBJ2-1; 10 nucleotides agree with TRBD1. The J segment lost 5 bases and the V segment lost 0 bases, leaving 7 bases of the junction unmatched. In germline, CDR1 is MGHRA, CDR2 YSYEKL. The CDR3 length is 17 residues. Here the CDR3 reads CASSQEIGTGANNEQFF. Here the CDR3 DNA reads TGCGCCAGCAGCCAAGAAATTGGGACAGGGGCCAACAATGAGCAGTTCTTC.

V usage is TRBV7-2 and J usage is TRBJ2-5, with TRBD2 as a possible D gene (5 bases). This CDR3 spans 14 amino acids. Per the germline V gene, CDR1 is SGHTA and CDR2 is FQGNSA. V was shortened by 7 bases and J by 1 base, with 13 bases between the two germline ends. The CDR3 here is CASILLEGQETQYF. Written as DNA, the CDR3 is TGTGCCAGCATACTCCTAGAGGGCCAAGAGACCCAGTACTTC.

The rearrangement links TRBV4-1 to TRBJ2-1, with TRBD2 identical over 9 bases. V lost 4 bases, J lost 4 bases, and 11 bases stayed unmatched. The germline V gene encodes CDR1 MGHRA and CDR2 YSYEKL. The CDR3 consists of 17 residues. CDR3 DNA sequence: TGCGCCAGCAGCCGAGGAGGCGGGGGGGCTTCATACAATGAGCAGTTCTTC. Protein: CASSRGGGGASYNEQFF.

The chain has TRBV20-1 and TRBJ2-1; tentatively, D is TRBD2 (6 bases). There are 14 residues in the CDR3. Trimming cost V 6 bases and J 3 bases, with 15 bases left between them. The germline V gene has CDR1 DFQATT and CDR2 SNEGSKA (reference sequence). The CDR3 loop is CSAWRVPDYNEQFF. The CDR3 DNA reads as TGCAGTGCCTGGAGGGTCCCTGACTACAATGAGCAGTTCTTC.

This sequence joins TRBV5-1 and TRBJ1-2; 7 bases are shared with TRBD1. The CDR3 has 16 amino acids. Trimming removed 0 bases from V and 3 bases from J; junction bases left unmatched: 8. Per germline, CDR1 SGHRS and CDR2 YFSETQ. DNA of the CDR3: TGCGCCAGCAGCTTGGGTGAGGGGGCGCGTGACTATGGCTACACCTTC. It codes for CASSLGEGARDYGYTF.